This TCR beta chain was identified in a study of CD8+CD57+ T cells in acquired aplastic anemia. Study summary: Sorted CD4+ and CD8+ cells yielded roughly 3.2 ug of DNA on average.

TCR beta VDJ and CDR3 were profiled, and genomic DNA was the template. MiXCR, applied by TCRdb to the reads, yields one record per CDR3 protein. The data contain about 290,000 distinct CDR3 sequences, about 50% of them seen just once; the ten biggest clones take up under 1.5%. Patients who underwent sequencing had shown CD8+CD57+ cell expansion by flow cytometry. Patients had undergone no therapy by the time their blood was sampled. This CDR3 is 12 amino acids long. Germline V lookup: CDR1 DFQATT, CDR2 SNEGSKA (reference sequence). V was trimmed by 3 bases and J by 6 bases, leaving 8 bases between them.

The receptor was derived from a human donor with aplastic anemia. The rearrangement uses TRBV20-1 and TRBJ2-2; D is uncertain. The sample consisted of sorted CD4+, CD8+, or CD8+CD57+ T cells (not recorded which) from PBMCs. CDR3 region: CSARGSAGELFF. Here the CDR3 DNA reads TGCAGTGCTAGGGGAAGCGCCGGGGAGCTGTTTTTT.